The source of this TCR beta chain is a study of CD8 T cells in Susac syndrome. Broader study findings: The number of individuals included in the study's TCR sequencing and HLA analysis was acknowledged as relatively small.

On this clonotype: The antigen remains unidentified.

RNA amounts of roughly 0.5 to 1 ug underwent reverse transcription with random hexamers. The method of amplification for TCR beta CDR3 was immunoSEQ multiplex PCR, covering 54 Vbeta and 13 Jbeta. TCRdb called the immunoSEQ multiplex PCR reads again in MiXCR, with one record for every CDR3 protein. The table lists 51,000 or so distinct CDR3 sequences, roughly 93% of them singletons. The CDR3 contains 10 residues. V was pared by 9 bases and J by 3 bases, with 4 bases between. Per the germline V gene, CDR1 is KGHDR and CDR2 is SFDVKD. The sequenced sample consisted of CD8+ T cells from PBMCs. This chain links TRBV24-1 with TRBJ2-5; D is unclear. The TCR originated in a human donor in good health. CDR3 residues: CATREETQYF. The CDR3, as DNA: TGTGCCACCCGGGAAGAGACCCAGTACTTC.